This TCR beta chain appears in the sequencing data of a study of OX40 agonist ivuxolimab in advanced cancers. The CDR3 length is 14 residues. In germline, CDR1 is MNHNS, CDR2 SASEGT. Trimming shortened V by 1 base and J by 9 bases, and 16 bases separated the two germline ends. This table comes from immunoSEQ multiplex PCR, and its TCRdb copy is limited to in-frame clones, with some not included. The sample shows 76,000 or so clones, 65% to 90% of them seen only once. The chain has TRBV6-1 and TRBJ2-7; the D gene could be TRBD1 or TRBD2 (7 bases each). The TCR was taken from an adult with an advanced solid tumor such as melanoma, head and neck, liver or kidney cancer. The specimen was CD4+ or CD8+ T cells sorted from blood, collected in a trial of the OX40 agonist ivuxolimab. The CDR3 DNA sequence: TGTGCCAGCAGTGAAGGTGTGCAGGGGGGGGTGCAGTACTTC. The encoded protein is CASSEGVQGGVQYF.